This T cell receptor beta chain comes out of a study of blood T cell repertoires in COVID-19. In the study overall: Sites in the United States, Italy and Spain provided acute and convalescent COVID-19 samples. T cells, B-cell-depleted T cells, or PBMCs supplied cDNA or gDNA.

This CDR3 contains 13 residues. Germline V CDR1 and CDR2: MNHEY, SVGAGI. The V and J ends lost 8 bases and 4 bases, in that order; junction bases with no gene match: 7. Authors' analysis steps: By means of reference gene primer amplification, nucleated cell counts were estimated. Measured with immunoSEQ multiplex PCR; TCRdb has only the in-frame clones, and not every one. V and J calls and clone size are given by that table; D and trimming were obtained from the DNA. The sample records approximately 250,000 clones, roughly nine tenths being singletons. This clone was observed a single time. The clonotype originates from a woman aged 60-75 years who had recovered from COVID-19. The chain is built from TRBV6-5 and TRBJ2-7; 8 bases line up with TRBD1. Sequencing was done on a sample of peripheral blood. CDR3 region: CASVKDREYEQYF. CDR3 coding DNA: TGTGCCAGCGTCAAGGACAGGGAGTACGAGCAGTACTTC.